A single T cell receptor beta chain is shown here with its context. Germline V gene data show CDR1 as MNHEY and CDR2 as SMNVEV (reference sequence). This CDR3 region has 14 residues. Trimming took 5 bases from V and 2 from J, leaving 10 bases between them. This specimen comes from a study of T-cell reconstitution after alpha-beta-depleted transplantation in children. TCRbeta library construction was performed incorporating unique molecular identifiers. TCRdb re-analysed the PCR reads in MiXCR, keeping a single row per CDR3 protein. The sample has around 490,000 distinct CDR3 sequences, approximately 10% seen once.

The TCR was taken from a female patient aged 2-10 years who had a stem cell transplant for aplastic anemia, so the T cells may come from the graft donor. This chain links TRBV27 with TRBJ2-1; possibly TRBD2 for D (6 bases). The sample was PBMCs, mostly from graft donor cells, taken 180 days after TCRalphabeta/CD19-depleted stem cell transplant. CDR3 sequence reads: CASSTRETYNEQFF. In DNA form, the CDR3 reads TGTGCCAGCAGTACCCGGGAGACCTACAATGAGCAGTTCTTC.